Described below is a single T cell receptor beta chain sequence and its context. Its matching antigen is unknown. The entry originates in a study of T cell responses to AZD1222 COVID-19 vaccine. Assay used: immunoSEQ multiplex PCR; TCRdb lists only in-frame clones, some missing. The repertoire holds 130,000 or so clones, with less than 95% as singletons. Study conclusions and caveats: Clonal diversity was possibly underestimated, and the donors were mostly white British, with more females. Seropositive at baseline were only six AZD1222 recipients.

V lost 2 bases and J 7 bases, leaving 8 bases between the germline ends. In germline, CDR1 is ENHRY, CDR2 SYGVKD. The CDR3 is 12 residues long. V gene TRBV10-3 combines with J gene TRBJ2-5; no clear D. This specimen consisted of peripheral blood, obtained on day 0 of AZD1222 vaccination. This TCR was sampled from an adult in good health. CDR3 in DNA: TGTGCCATCAGTGAGAGTCTAGGGACCCAGTACTTC. This gives the protein CAISESLGTQYF.